The 9 T cell receptor beta chains presented below share a single source sample, sequenced in a study of T cells and Merkel cell carcinoma outcomes. Clones were read by immunoSEQ multiplex PCR, and TCRdb kept only the in-frame ones, dropping some. The sample holds about 15,000 clones, over 80% seen once. The sequencing input was tumor tissue from Merkel cell carcinoma. The receptors were gathered from a human donor with Merkel cell carcinoma.

The chain recombines TRBV7-3 with TRBJ2-5; D remains unclear. Germline V CDR1 and CDR2: SGHTA, FQGTGA. CDR3 length: 13 residues. V lost 3 bases and J lost 2, with 7 bases in between. This CDR3 reads CASSLGEQETQYF. Written as DNA, the CDR3 is TGTGCCAGCAGCTTGGGTGAACAAGAGACCCAGTACTTC. Full variable domain (remainder filled in from reference TRBV7-3 and TRBJ2-5): GAGVSQTPSNKVTEKGKYVELRCDPISGHTALYWYRQSLGQGPEFLIYFQGTGAADDSGLPNDRFFAVRPEGSVSTLKIQRTERGDSAVYLCASSLGEQETQYFGPGTRLLVL.

The chain links TRBV27 to TRBJ2-1; TRBD2 matches at 13 bases. CDR3 length: 16 residues. Germline loops: CDR1 MNHEY, CDR2 SMNVEV (reference sequence). The trim removed 0 bases at V and 5 bases at J, leaving 1 base unmatched. CDR3 amino acids: CASSLSTSGGHNEQFF. CDR3 sequence (DNA): TGTGCCAGCAGTTTATCGACTAGCGGGGGGCACAATGAGCAGTTCTTC.

The chain links TRBV25-1 to TRBJ2-3; 7 bases align to TRBD2. Germline V gene sequence: CDR1 MGHDK, CDR2 SYGVNS. The ends lost 6 bases at V and 0 bases at J; junction bases unmatched: 6. This CDR3 is built from 15 residues. DNA of the CDR3: TGTGCCAGCAGCGAAGCGGGGTCGAGCACAGATACGCAGTATTTT. Translated: CASSEAGSSTDTQYF.

Regarding this clone: This sample includes further DNA sequences coding for the same CDR3. The genes are TRBV6-1 and TRBJ2-7; D is undetermined. CDR1 MNHNS and CDR2 SASEGT come from the germline V gene. V was shortened by 2 bases and J by 3 bases, with 5 bases between the two germline ends. The CDR3 length is 12 residues. The CDR3 loop reads CASSEYGYEQYF. In DNA form, the CDR3 reads TGTGCCAGCAGTGAATACGGCTACGAGCAGTACTTC.

This clone is large (0.1 to 1%) by share. The chain recombines TRBV29-1 with TRBJ1-1; D is undetermined. Trimming took off 3 bases at V and 1 base at J, with 9 bases between the two ends. Germline V gives CDR1 SQVTM, CDR2 ANQGSEA. The CDR3 totals 13 residues. The DNA of the CDR3 is TGCAGCGTTGATGCGACGGGGAACACTGAAGCTTTCTTT. Translating it yields CSVDATGNTEAFF.

This chain joins TRBV25-1 and TRBJ2-5; possibly TRBD1 for D (6 bases). This CDR3 has 15 residues. Trimming removed 3 bases from V and 2 bases from J, with 13 bases in between. The germline V gene has CDR1 MGHDK and CDR2 SYGVNS. The CDR3 DNA is TGTGCCAGCAGTGACGGACAGAGACAACAAGAGACCCAGTACTTC. It specifies CASSDGQRQQETQYF.

Only one count was recorded for this clone. The gene calls are TRBV5-1 and TRBJ2-2; maybe TRBD1 (6 bases). Germline lookup yields CDR1 SGHRS and CDR2 YFSETQ. The CDR3 spans 14 residues. V lost 7 bases, J lost 1 base, and 11 bases lay in between. The CDR3 protein is CASCPGQNTGELFF. DNA for the CDR3: TGCGCCAGCTGCCCGGGACAGAACACCGGGGAGCTGTTTTTT.

This clone was observed a single time. V is TRBV7-9 and J is TRBJ1-3; D is ambiguous. The V end lost 5 bases, the J end lost 1 base, and 12 bases lay between the germline ends. Germline V CDR1 and CDR2: SEHNR, FQNEAQ (reference sequence). The CDR3 loop spans 15 amino acids. The CDR3 reads CASSLATQSGNTIYF. The CDR3 DNA reads as TGTGCCAGCAGCCTTGCCACCCAGTCTGGAAACACCATATATTTT. Full variable domain (missing parts from reference TRBV7-9 and TRBJ1-3): DTGVSQNPRHKITKRGQNVTFRCDPISEHNRLYWYRQTLGQGPEFLTYFQNEAQLEKSRLLSDRFSAERPKGSFSTLEIQRTEQGDSAMYLCASSLATQSGNTIYFGEGSWLTVV.

In its sample, this clone was seen once. The chain couples TRBV2 to TRBJ2-1, with 12 bases aligning to TRBD2. CDR1 and CDR2 (germline): SNHLY, FYNNEI. The CDR3 extends over 13 amino acids. The junction had 1 base not matched to a gene; V was cut back by 6 bases and J by 7 bases. For the CDR3, the DNA is TGTGCCAGCAGGACTAGCGGGGGTAATGAGCAGTTCTTC. Protein product: CASRTSGGNEQFF.